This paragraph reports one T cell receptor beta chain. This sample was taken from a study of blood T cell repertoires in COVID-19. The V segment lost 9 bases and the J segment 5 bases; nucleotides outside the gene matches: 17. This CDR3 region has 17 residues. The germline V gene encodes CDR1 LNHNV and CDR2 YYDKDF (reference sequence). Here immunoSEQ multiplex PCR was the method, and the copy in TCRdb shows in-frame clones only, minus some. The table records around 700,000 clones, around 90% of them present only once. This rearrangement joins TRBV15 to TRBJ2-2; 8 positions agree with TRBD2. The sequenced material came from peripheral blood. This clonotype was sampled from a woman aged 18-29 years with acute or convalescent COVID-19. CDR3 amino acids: CATPRIWGGGWTGELFF. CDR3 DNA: TGTGCCACGCCCCGAATTTGGGGCGGGGGGTGGACCGGGGAGCTGTTTTTT.